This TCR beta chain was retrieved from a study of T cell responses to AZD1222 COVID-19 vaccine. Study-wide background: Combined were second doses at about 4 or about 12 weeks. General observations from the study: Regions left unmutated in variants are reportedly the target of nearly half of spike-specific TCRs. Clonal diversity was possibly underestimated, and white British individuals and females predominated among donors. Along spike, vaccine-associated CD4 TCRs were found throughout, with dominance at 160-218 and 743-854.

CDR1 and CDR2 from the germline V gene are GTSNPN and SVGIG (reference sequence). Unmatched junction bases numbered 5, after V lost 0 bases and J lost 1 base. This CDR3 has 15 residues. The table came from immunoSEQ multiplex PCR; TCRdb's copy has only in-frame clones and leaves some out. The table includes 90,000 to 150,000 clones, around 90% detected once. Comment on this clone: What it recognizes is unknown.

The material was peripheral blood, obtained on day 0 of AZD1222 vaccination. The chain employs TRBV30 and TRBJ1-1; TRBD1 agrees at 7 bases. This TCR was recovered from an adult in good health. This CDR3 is CAWSVPDRENTEAFF. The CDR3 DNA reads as TGTGCCTGGAGTGTACCAGACAGGGAGAACACTGAAGCTTTCTTT.